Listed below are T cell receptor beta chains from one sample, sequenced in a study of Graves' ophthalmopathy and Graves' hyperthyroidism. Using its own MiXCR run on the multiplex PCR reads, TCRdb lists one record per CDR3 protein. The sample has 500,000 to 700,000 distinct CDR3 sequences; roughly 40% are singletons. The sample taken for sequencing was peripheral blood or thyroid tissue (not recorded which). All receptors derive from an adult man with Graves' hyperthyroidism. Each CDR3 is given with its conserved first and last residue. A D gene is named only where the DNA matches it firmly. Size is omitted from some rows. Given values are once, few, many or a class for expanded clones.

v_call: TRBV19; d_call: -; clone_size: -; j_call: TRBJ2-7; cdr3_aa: CASIGVTYEQYF; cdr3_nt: TGTGCCAGTATCGGGGTAACTTACGAGCAGTACTTC
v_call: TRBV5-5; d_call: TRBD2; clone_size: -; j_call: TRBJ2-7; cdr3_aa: CASSLHGGSYEQCF; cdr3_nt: TGTGCCAGCAGCTTACACGGGGGGTCCTACGAGCAGTGCTTC
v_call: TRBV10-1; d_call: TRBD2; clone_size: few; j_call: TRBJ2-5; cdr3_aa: CASSDGTSGRAETQYF; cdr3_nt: TGCGCCAGCAGTGATGGGACTAGCGGGAGGGCTGAGACCCAGTACTTC
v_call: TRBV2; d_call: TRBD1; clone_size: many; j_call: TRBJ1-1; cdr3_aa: CASRGQAVNTEAFF; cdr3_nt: TGTGCCAGCAGGGGACAGGCTGTGAACACTGAAGCTTTCTTT
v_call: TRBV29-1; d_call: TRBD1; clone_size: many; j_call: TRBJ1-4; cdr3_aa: CSVPGTVNEKLFF; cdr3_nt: TGCAGCGTCCCCGGGACAGTGAATGAAAAACTGTTTTTT
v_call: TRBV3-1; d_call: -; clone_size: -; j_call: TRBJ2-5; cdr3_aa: CASSQGSWETQYF; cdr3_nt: TGTGCCAGCAGCCAAGGGTCCTGGGAGACCCAGTACTTC
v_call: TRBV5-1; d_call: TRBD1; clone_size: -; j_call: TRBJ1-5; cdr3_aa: CASSVVIGGQGDSTQHF; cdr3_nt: TGCGCCAGCAGCGTTGTGATCGGGGGACAGGGGGATAGCACCCAGCATTTT
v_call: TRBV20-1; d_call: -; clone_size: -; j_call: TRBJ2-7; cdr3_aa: CSARLVNEQYF; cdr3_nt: TGCAGTGCTCGACTAGTGAACGAGCAGTACTTC
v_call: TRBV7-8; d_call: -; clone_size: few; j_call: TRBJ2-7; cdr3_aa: CASSLGPGTRHYEQYF; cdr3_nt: TGTGCCAGCAGTTTAGGGCCCGGGACACGGCACTACGAGCAGTACTTC
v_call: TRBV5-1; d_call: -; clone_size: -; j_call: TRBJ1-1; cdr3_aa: CASSLAGKGRTEAFF; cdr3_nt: TGCGCCAGCAGCTTGGCCGGAAAGGGGAGGACTGAAGCTTTCTTT
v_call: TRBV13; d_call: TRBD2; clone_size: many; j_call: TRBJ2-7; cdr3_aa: CASSPSRTSGGYEQYF; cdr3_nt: TGTGCCAGCAGTCCGTCCCGGACTAGCGGGGGCTACGAGCAGTACTTC
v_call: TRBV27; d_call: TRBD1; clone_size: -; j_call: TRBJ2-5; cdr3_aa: CASSQLTGTGGETQYF; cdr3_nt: TGTGCCAGCAGTCAACTAACCGGGACAGGGGGAGAGACCCAGTACTTC
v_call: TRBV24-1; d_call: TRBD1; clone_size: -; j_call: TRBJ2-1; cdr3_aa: CATSPSGQGLYNEQFF; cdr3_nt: TGTGCCACCAGTCCCTCCGGACAGGGCCTATACAATGAGCAGTTCTTC
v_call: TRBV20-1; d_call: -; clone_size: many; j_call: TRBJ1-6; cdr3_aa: CSARDGWNSPLHF; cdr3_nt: TGCAGTGCTAGGGATGGGTGGAATTCACCCCTCCACTTT
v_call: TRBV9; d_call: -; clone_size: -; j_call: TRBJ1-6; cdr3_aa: CASSAPHSDNSPLHF; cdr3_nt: TGTGCCAGCAGCGCCCCCCACTCGGATAATTCACCCCTCCACTTT
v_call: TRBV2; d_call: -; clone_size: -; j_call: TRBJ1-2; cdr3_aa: CASSFGTNYGYTF; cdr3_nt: TGTGCCAGCAGCTTCGGGACTAACTATGGCTACACCTTC
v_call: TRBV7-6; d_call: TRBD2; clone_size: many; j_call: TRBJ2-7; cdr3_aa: CASSLAGGQDEQYF; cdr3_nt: TGTGCCAGCAGCTTAGCGGGAGGGCAGGACGAGCAGTACTTC
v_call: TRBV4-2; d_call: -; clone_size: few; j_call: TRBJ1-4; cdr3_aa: CASSQEVRGATNEKLFF; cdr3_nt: TGTGCCAGCAGCCAAGAAGTAAGGGGGGCAACTAATGAAAAACTGTTTTTT
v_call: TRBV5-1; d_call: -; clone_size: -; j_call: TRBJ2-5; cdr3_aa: CASSLAAGALETQYF; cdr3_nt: TGCGCCAGCAGCTTGGCGGCAGGGGCGTTGGAGACCCAGTACTTC
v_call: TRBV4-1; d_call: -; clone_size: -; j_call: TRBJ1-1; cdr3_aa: CASSQDGPTNTEAFF; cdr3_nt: TGCGCCAGCAGCCAAGATGGCCCCACCAACACTGAAGCTTTCTTT
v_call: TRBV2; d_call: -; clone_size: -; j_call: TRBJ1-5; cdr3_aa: CARQVNSNQPQHF; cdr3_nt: TGTGCCAGACAGGTGAATAGCAATCAGCCCCAGCATTTT
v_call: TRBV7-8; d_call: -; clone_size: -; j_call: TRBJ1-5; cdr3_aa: CASSLGVGGGCEHF; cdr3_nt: TGTGCCAGCAGCTTAGGTGTAGGCGGAGGCTGCGAGCATTTT
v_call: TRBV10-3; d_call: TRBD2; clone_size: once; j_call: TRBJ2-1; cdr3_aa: CAINRLAGSWNEQFF; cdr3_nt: TGTGCCATCAACCGACTAGCGGGATCTTGGAATGAGCAGTTCTTC
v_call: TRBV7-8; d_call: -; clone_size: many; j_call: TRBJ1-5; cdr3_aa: CASSLGEFSNQPQHF; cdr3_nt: TGTGCCAGCAGCTTAGGTGAATTTAGCAATCAGCCCCAGCATTTT
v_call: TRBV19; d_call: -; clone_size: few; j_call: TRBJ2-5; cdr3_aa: CASSIVWYQETQYF; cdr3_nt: TGTGCCAGTAGTATTGTCTGGTACCAAGAGACCCAGTACTTC
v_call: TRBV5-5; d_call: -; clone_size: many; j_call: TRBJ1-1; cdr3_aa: CASSLEWGANTEAFF; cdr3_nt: TGTGCCAGCAGCTTGGAATGGGGGGCGAACACTGAAGCTTTCTTT
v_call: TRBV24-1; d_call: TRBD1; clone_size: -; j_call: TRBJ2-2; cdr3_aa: CATPGTAAGELFF; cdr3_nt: TGTGCCACCCCCGGGACAGCCGCCGGGGAGCTGTTTTTT
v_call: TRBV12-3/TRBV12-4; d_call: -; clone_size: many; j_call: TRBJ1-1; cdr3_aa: CASSFSVRDTEAFF; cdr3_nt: TGTGCCAGCAGTTTTTCTGTGAGGGACACTGAAGCTTTCTTT
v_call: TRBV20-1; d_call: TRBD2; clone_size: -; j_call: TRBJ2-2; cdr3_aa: CSATGLAGGLFF; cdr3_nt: TGCAGTGCTACCGGACTAGCGGGGGGGCTGTTTTTT
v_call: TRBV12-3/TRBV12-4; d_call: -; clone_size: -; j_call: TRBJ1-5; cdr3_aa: CASSVGRGTSNQPQHF; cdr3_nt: TGTGCCAGCAGTGTTGGCAGGGGTACTAGCAATCAGCCCCAGCATTTT
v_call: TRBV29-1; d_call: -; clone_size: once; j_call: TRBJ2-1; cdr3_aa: CSVVASGGGPYNEQFF; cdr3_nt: TGCAGCGTTGTTGCTTCCGGCGGGGGCCCCTACAATGAGCAGTTCTTC
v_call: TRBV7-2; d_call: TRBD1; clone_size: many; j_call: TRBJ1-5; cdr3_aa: CASSSDRGFNQPQHF; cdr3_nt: TGTGCCAGCAGCTCGGACAGGGGATTCAATCAGCCCCAGCATTTT
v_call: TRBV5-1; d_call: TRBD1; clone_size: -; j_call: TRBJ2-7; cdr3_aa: CASSLGQGASEQYF; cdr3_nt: TGCGCCAGCAGCTTGGGACAGGGGGCTAGTGAGCAGTACTTC
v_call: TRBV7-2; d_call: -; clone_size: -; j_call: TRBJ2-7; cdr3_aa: CASSLAPGPSYNEQYF; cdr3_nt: TGTGCCAGCAGCTTGGCTCCCGGACCCTCCTACAATGAGCAGTACTTC
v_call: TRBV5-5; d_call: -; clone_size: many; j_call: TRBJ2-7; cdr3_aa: CASSLGGALYEQYF; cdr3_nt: TGTGCCAGCAGCTTGGGGGGGGCCCTCTACGAGCAGTACTTC
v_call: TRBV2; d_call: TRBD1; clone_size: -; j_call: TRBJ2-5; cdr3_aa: CATGQAETQYF; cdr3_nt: TGTGCCACTGGACAGGCAGAGACCCAGTACTTC
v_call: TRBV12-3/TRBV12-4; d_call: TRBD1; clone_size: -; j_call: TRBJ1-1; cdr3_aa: CASSWTGRPEAFF; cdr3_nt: TGTGCCAGCAGTTGGACAGGGCGGCCTGAAGCTTTCTTT
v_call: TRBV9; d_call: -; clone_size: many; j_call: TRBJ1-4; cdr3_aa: CASSVGVSTDEKLFF; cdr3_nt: TGTGCCAGCAGCGTAGGTGTCAGTACGGATGAAAAACTGTTTTTT
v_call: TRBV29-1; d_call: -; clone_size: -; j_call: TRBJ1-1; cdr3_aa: CSVGAEIRNTEAFF; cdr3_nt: TGCAGCGTTGGTGCGGAAATAAGGAACACTGAAGCTTTCTTT
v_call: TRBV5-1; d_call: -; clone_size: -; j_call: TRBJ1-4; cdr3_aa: CASSLGGQQKLFF; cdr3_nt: TGCGCCAGCAGCTTGGGGGGCCAGCAAAAACTGTTTTTT
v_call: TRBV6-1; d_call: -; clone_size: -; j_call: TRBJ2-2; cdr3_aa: CASSEDRGTSLDTGELFF; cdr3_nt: TGTGCCAGCAGTGAGGACAGGGGGACTAGCCTCGACACCGGGGAGCTGTTTTTT
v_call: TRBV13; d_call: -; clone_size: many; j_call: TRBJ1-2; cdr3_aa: CATTGGGLANYGYTF; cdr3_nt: TGTGCCACCACCGGCGGGGGATTGGCTAACTATGGCTACACCTTC
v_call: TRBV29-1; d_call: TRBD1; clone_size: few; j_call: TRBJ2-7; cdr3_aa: CSGGDRGYEQYF; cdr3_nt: TGCAGCGGAGGGGACAGGGGGTACGAGCAGTACTTC
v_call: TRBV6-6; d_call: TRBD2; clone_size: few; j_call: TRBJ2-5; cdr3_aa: CASKRNLAGGQQETQYF; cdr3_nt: TGTGCCAGCAAAAGAAACCTAGCGGGGGGCCAACAAGAGACCCAGTACTTC
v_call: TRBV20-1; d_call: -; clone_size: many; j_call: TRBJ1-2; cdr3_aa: CSARLGGYGYTF; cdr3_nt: TGCAGTGCTAGATTGGGGGGCTATGGCTACACCTTC
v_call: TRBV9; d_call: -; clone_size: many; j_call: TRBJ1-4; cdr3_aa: CASSVEAFGELFF; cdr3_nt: TGTGCCAGCAGCGTAGAGGCCTTTGGGGAACTGTTTTTT
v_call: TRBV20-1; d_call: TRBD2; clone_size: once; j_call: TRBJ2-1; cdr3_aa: CSAPTSVSDEQFF; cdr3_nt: TGCAGTGCGCCGACTAGCGTTAGCGATGAGCAGTTCTTC
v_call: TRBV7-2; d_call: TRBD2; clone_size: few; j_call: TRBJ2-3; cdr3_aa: CASSLARDSGGTQYF; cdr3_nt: TGTGCCAGCAGCTTAGCGCGGGATAGCGGGGGAACGCAGTATTTT
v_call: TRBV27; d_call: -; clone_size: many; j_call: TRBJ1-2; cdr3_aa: CASSLLTGYGYTF; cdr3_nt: TGTGCCAGCAGTTTATTGACGGGATATGGCTACACCTTC
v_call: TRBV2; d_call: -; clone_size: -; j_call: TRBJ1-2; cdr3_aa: CASSRQTYGYTF; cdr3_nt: TGTGCCAGCAGCCGACAGACTTATGGCTACACCTTC
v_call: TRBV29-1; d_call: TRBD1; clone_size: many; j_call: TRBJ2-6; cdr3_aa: CSVESGGGVGGANVLTF; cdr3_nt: TGCAGCGTTGAATCAGGGGGCGGGGTAGGTGGGGCCAACGTCCTGACTTTC